Sequencing of this T cell receptor (beta chain) was carried out in a study of T cells in Graves' hyperthyroidism and ophthalmopathy. General observations from the study: For ophthalmopathy, model prediction preceded onset by a median 6.5 months. Most thyroid clonotypes that were expanded above 0.001 also turned up in blood.

There are many counts of this clonotype. The target antigen is unknown. V lost 6 bases and J 2 bases, leaving 12 bases between the germline ends. The CDR3 contains 14 residues. Per the germline V gene, CDR1 is MNHNS and CDR2 is SASEGT. Amplified TCR beta CDR3 regions came from RNA transcripts. The HTBI primer set served for first-round RT-PCR of the TCR CDR3. Each CDR3 protein is one row after TCRdb ran MiXCR on the multiplex PCR reads. The sample has 350,000 to 400,000 distinct CDR3 sequences; 15% are singletons. Any patient presenting with uncontrolled infection, other autoimmune disease, pregnancy or lactation was left out. Clinicians diagnosed patients from clinical symptoms, serum thyroxine and TRAb, thyroid ultrasound and orbital computed tomography.

Specimen: blood. The TCR was taken from a woman under 40 with Graves' hyperthyroidism. This sequence joins TRBV6-1 and TRBJ2-3; D is unresolved. CDR3 in DNA: TGTGCCAGCAGCAAAACTCCCAACACAGATACGCAGTATTTT. It codes for CASSKTPNTDTQYF.